The next 21 T cell receptor beta chains were all read from a single sample in a study of cytomegalovirus exposure and HLA in healthy donors. PCR involved 60 Vbeta and 13 Jbeta primers. TCRdb keeps only in-frame clones here, not all; method: immunoSEQ multiplex PCR. The profile shows 72,000 or so clones, roughly 80% of them singletons. Sequencing input: PBMCs. The receptor set was obtained from a woman in her 30s in good health and CMV-seropositive.

The chain combines TRBV30 with TRBJ1-2, with 8 positions matching TRBD1. Germline CDR1 reads GTSNPN; CDR2 reads SVGIG (reference sequence). CDR3 length: 16 residues. Trimming cost V 2 bases and J 0 bases; bases outside gene matches: 8. CDR3 coding DNA: TGTGCCTGGAGTCTTCCGGGACAGGCAGCTAACTATGGCTACACCTTC. Its protein product is CAWSLPGQAANYGYTF.

The chain links TRBV27 to TRBJ2-5, with 10 bases identical to TRBD2. The J call may be incorrect, as the DNA end agrees better with TRBJ2-7. The CDR3 extends over 15 amino acids. The germline V gene encodes CDR1 MNHEY and CDR2 SMNVEV (reference sequence). The CDR3, as DNA: TGTGCCAGCAGTTTTGTAGCGGGAGGTTCCTACGAGCAGTACTTC. Translating it yields CASSFVAGGSYEQYF.

The V gene is TRBV7-2, the J gene TRBJ2-1; TRBD2 matches 7 bases. This CDR3 region has 16 residues. Germline CDR1 SGHTA, CDR2 FQGNSA. Trimming took 3 bases from V and 0 from J; bases not matched to a gene: 5. The CDR3 spells CASSLQGGSSYNEQFF. Written as DNA, the CDR3 is TGTGCCAGCAGCTTGCAGGGAGGGAGCTCCTACAATGAGCAGTTCTTC.

CDR3 sequence: CASITTGSTYGYTF. The CDR3 nucleotides read TGTGCCAGCATCACTACCGGGTCTACTTATGGCTACACCTTC. J is TRBJ1-2 and V is TRBV11-2; D gene unclear. V was clipped by 7 bases and J by 5 bases, with 17 bases between them. The CDR3 is made up of 14 amino acids. CDR1 SGHAT and CDR2 FQNNGV come from the germline V gene.

In DNA, the CDR3 is TGCGCCAGCAGCTTAGGTCCGGCAGGCGCCTACGAGCAGTACTTC. It specifies CASSLGPAGAYEQYF. This sequence joins TRBV5-1 and TRBJ2-7; D unclear. The CDR3 extends over 15 amino acids. Germline lookup yields CDR1 SGHRS and CDR2 YFSETQ. Deletions cut 2 bases from V and 2 bases from J, with 14 bases between. Supplemented by reference TRBV5-1 and TRBJ2-7, the full variable domain reads KAGVTQTPRYLIKTRGQQVTLSCSPISGHRSVSWYQQTPGQGLQFLFEYFSETQRNKGNFPGRFSGRQFSNSRSEMNVSTLELGDSALYLCASSLGPAGAYEQYFGPGTRLTVT.

This rearrangement joins TRBV27 to TRBJ1-1, with TRBD1 identical over 7 bases. There are 14 residues in the CDR3. After removal of 5 bases from V and 4 bases from J, the junction contained 7 bases not matched to a gene. Germline V gene sequence: CDR1 MNHEY, CDR2 SMNVEV (reference sequence). The chain's CDR3 is CASSPYRGGTEAFF. CDR3 coding DNA: TGTGCCAGCAGTCCATACAGGGGAGGCACTGAAGCTTTCTTT.

This clone has a handful of counts. V and J are TRBV6-5 and TRBJ1-1; the match to TRBD1 covers 10 bases. The CDR3 sequence is 15 residues long. The V and J ends lost 0 bases and 5 bases, in that order; junction bases with no gene match: 3. Germline CDR1 MNHEY, CDR2 SVGAGI. CDR3 sequence reads: CASSYSRTGGTEAFF. CDR3 DNA sequence: TGTGCCAGCAGTTACTCGAGGACAGGGGGTACTGAAGCTTTCTTT.

The chain recombines TRBV4-2 with TRBJ1-4; D possibly corresponds to TRBD1 (5 bases). Trimming took 6 bases from V and 0 from J, leaving 20 bases between them. This CDR3 has 18 residues. Germline CDR1 reads LGHNA; CDR2 reads YNFKEQ. This CDR3 reads CASRPLVQGSSTNEKLFF. In nucleotides, the CDR3 is TGTGCCAGCAGGCCTCTGGTTCAGGGCTCCTCAACTAATGAAAAACTGTTTTTT.

The J gene is TRBJ2-7, the V gene TRBV5-4; 7 nucleotides agree with TRBD1. This CDR3 is built from 15 residues. CDR1 SGHNT and CDR2 YYREEE come from the germline V gene (reference sequence). V shed 5 bases, J shed 2 bases, and the junction held 10 bases outside the gene matches. CDR3 region: CASSSDRAVTYEQYF. The CDR3 bases are TGTGCCAGCAGTTCTGACAGGGCAGTCACCTACGAGCAGTACTTC.

This CDR3 reads CSVVQLGELFF. In nucleotides, the CDR3 is TGCAGCGTTGTGCAACTAGGGGAGCTGTTTTTT. The rearrangement links TRBV29-1 to TRBJ2-2; D not resolved. The CDR3 length is 11 residues. V was cut by 4 bases and J by 8 bases, with 8 bases left in between. Germline assignment: CDR1 SQVTM and CDR2 ANQGSEA.

The chain couples TRBV19 to TRBJ1-5, with D possibly being TRBD1 (6 bases). Germline lookup yields CDR1 LNHDA and CDR2 SQIVND (reference sequence). V was trimmed by 4 bases and J by 0 bases, leaving 13 bases between them. This CDR3 is 16 amino acids long. The CDR3 sequence is CASSTPGDYSNQPQHF. CDR3 in DNA: TGTGCCAGTAGTACCCCAGGGGACTATAGCAATCAGCCCCAGCATTTT. The full variable domain, completed using reference TRBV19 and TRBJ1-5, is DGGITQSPKYLFRKEGQNVTLSCEQNLNHDAMYWYRQDPGQGLRLIYYSQIVNDFQKGDIAEGYSVSREKKESFPLTVTSAQKNPTAFYLCASSTPGDYSNQPQHFGDGTRLSIL.

This clone was seen only once. V is TRBV4-3 and J is TRBJ2-7; D is possibly TRBD2 (6 bases). The CDR3 contains 14 residues. Germline V CDR1 and CDR2: LGHNA, YSLEER. Trimming removed 4 bases from V and 6 bases from J, with 16 bases in between. For the CDR3, the DNA is TGCGCCAGCAGCCCCGGGCCCCTAGCGAGCGAGCAGTACTTC. Translated: CASSPGPLASEQYF.

This clone was seen just once. The chain uses TRBV5-6 and TRBJ2-1; D is ambiguous. Trimming cost V 10 bases and J 8 bases, with 22 bases left between them. Germline V gene lookup returns CDR1 SGHDT and CDR2 YYEEEE. The CDR3 runs to 14 residues. The CDR3 bases are TGTGCCTCTCACCCCCCTCGGTCCTTTGATGAGCAGTTCTTC. Translating it yields CASHPPRSFDEQFF.

For the CDR3, the DNA is TGTGCCAGCAGTGAAGGGACAGGTTCCCCACCCCTCCACTTT. It codes for CASSEGTGSPPLHF. The gene calls are TRBV6-1 and TRBJ1-6; 7 nucleotides line up with TRBD1. Germline loops: CDR1 MNHNS, CDR2 SASEGT. The V gene end was trimmed by 1 base and the J gene end by 11 bases; junction bases not matched to a gene: 5. This CDR3 spans 14 amino acids.

The rearrangement uses TRBV9 and TRBJ2-3, with no clear D. The V end lost 4 bases, the J end lost 4 bases, and 7 bases lay between the germline ends. The CDR3 contains 12 residues. Germline loops: CDR1 SGDLS, CDR2 YYNGEE. CDR3 bases: TGTGCCAGCAGCCGCCTACCAGATACGCAGTATTTT. Protein sequence: CASSRLPDTQYF.

This sequence joins TRBV11-2 and TRBJ2-7; D is ambiguous. Looked up from germline, CDR1 is SGHAT and CDR2 is FQNNGV. CDR3 length equals 15 residues. Trimming took 2 bases from V and 0 from J, leaving 11 bases between them. The DNA of the CDR3 is TGTGCCAGCAGCTTAAGCGTTACTCACTCCTACGAGCAGTACTTC. Protein: CASSLSVTHSYEQYF.

This rearrangement joins TRBV13 to TRBJ2-7; D might be TRBD2 (6 bases). Germline V gene data show CDR1 as PRHDT and CDR2 as FYEKMQ (reference sequence). CDR3 size: 15 residues. Trimming shortened V by 3 bases and J by 0 bases, and 12 bases separated the two germline ends. CDR3 DNA sequence: TGTGCCAGCAGCTTTGCGGGACTGAGCTCCTACGAGCAGTACTTC. Translating gives CASSFAGLSSYEQYF.

In this sample, this clone turned up once. The CDR3 DNA follows: TGTGCCCTGATCAAGCGGAGTGGAGAGACCCAGTACTTC. Its translation: CALIKRSGETQYF. The chain employs TRBV30 and TRBJ2-5; possibly TRBD2 for D (5 bases). This CDR3 region has 13 residues. Germline loops: CDR1 GTSNPN, CDR2 SVGIG (reference sequence). V was shortened by 8 bases and J by 4 bases, with 17 bases between the two germline ends.

This clone came up a few times. The chain employs TRBV12-5 and TRBJ2-1, with a possible D match to TRBD2 (5 bases). Trimming took off 7 bases at V and 7 bases at J, with 20 bases between the two ends. CDR1 and CDR2 (germline): LGHNT, FRNRAP. The CDR3 is 15 amino acids. The CDR3 region is CASANGGGPGNEQFF. CDR3 bases: TGTGCTAGTGCCAATGGTGGAGGCCCTGGGAATGAGCAGTTCTTC.

The rearrangement joins TRBV25-1 to TRBJ1-1, with 7 bases lining up with TRBD1. Germline CDR1 reads MGHDK; CDR2 reads SYGVNS. The ends lost 5 bases at V and 6 bases at J; junction bases unmatched: 6. The CDR3 covers 13 residues. The CDR3 bases are TGTGCCAGCAGTAAAACAGGGGTCCCTGAAGCTTTCTTT. Its protein is CASSKTGVPEAFF.

The rearrangement uses TRBV9 and TRBJ2-2, with TRBD2 identical over 11 bases. Trimming took 2 bases from V and 7 from J; bases not matched to a gene: 1. The CDR3 sequence is 14 residues long. CDR1 is SGDLS and CDR2 is YYNGEE in the germline V gene. The CDR3 here is CASSVTSGGGELFF. Written as DNA, the CDR3 is TGTGCCAGCAGCGTTACTAGCGGGGGCGGGGAGCTGTTTTTT. The complete variable domain, with remaining parts taken from reference TRBV9 and TRBJ2-2, reads DSGVTQTPKHLITATGQRVTLRCSPRSGDLSVYWYQQSLDQGLQFLIQYYNGEERAKGNILERFSAQQFPDLHSELNLSSLELGDSALYFCASSVTSGGGELFFGEGSRLTVL.